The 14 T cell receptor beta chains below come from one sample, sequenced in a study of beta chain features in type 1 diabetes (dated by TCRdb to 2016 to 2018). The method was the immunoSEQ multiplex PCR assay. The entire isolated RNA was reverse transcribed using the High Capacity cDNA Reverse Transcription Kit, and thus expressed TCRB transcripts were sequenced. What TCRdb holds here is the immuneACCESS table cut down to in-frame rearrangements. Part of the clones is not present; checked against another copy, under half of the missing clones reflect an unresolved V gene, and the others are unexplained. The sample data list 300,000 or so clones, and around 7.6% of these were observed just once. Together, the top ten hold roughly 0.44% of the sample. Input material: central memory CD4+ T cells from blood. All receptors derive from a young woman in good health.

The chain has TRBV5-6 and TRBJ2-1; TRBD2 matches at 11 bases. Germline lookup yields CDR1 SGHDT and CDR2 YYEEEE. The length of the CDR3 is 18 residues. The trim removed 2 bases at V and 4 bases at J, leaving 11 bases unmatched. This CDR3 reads CASSFGLAGFQGYNEQFF. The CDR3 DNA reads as TGTGCCAGCAGCTTTGGACTAGCGGGTTTCCAAGGGTACAATGAGCAGTTCTTC.

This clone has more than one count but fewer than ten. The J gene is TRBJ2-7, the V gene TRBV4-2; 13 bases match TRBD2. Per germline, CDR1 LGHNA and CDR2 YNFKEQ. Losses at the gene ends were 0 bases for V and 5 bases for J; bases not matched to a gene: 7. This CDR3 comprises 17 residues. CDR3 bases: TGTGCCAGCAGCCAAGACCTACTAGCGGGAGGGCAAGACGAGCAGTACTTC. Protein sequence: CASSQDLLAGGQDEQYF.

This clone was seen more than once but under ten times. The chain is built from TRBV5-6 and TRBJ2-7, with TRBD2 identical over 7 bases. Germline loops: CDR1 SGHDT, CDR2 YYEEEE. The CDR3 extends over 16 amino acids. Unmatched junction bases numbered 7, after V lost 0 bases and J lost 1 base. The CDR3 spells CASSLGVGGRSYEQYF. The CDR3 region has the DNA TGTGCCAGCAGCTTGGGCGTAGGCGGGAGATCCTACGAGCAGTACTTC.

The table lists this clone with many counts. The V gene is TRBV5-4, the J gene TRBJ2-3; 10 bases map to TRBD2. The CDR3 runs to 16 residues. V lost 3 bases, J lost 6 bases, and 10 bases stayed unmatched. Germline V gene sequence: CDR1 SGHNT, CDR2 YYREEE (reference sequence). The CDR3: CASSSKKREGLDTQYF. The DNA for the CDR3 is TGTGCCAGCAGCTCGAAAAAGCGGGAGGGCCTCGATACGCAGTATTTT.

CDR3 region: CATKTGVSNQPQHF. CDR3 nucleotides: TGTGCCACCAAAACAGGGGTTAGCAATCAGCCCCAGCATTTT. The chain uses TRBV7-3 and TRBJ1-5, with 7 bases matching TRBD1. From germline, CDR1 is SGHTA and CDR2 FQGTGA. Losses at the gene ends were 10 bases for V and 0 bases for J; bases not matched to a gene: 6. The length of the CDR3 is 14 residues.

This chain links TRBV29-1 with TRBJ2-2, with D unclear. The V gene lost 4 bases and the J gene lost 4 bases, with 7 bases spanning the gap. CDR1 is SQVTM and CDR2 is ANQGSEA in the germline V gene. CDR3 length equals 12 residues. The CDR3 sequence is CSVGQITGELFF. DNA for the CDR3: TGCAGCGTTGGGCAGATCACCGGGGAGCTGTTTTTT.

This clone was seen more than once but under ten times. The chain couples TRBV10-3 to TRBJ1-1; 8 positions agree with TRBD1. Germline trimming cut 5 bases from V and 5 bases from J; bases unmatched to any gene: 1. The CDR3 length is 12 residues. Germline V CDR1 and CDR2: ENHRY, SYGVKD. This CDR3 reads CAISRQGTEAFF. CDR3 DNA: TGTGCCATCAGTCGACAGGGGACTGAAGCTTTCTTT.

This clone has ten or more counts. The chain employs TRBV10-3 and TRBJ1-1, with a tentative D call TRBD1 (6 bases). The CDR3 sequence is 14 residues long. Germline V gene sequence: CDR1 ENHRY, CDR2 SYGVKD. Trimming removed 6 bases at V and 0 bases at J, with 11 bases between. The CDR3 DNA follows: TGTGCCATCAGCGGACAGCAAATGAACACTGAAGCTTTCTTT. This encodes CAISGQQMNTEAFF.

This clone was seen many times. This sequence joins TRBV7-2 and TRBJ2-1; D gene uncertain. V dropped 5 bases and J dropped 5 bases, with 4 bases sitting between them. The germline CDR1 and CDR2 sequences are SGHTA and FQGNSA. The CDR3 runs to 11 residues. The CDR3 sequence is CASSAHNEQFF. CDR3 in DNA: TGTGCCAGCAGCGCACACAATGAGCAGTTCTTC. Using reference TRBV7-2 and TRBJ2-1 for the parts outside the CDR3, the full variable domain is GAGVSQSPSNKVTEKGKDVELRCDPISGHTALYWYRQSLGQGLEFLIYFQGNSAPDKSGLPSDRFSAERTGGSVSTLTIQRTQQEDSAVYLCASSAHNEQFFGPGTRLTVL.

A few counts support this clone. The CDR3 reads CASNGDSYNEQFF. The CDR3 DNA follows: TGTGCCAGCAATGGGGACTCCTACAATGAGCAGTTCTTC. The rearrangement joins TRBV2 to TRBJ2-1; D unresolved. Germline lookup yields CDR1 SNHLY and CDR2 FYNNEI. Trimming stripped 7 bases from V and 0 bases from J, with 7 bases between. This CDR3 is 13 amino acids long.

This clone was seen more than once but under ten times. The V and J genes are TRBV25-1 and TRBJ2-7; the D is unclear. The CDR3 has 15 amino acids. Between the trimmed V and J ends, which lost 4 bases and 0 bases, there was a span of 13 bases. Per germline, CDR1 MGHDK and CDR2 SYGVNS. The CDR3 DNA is TGTGCCAGCAGTGGAACTGAAGATATCTCCTACGAGCAGTACTTC. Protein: CASSGTEDISYEQYF.

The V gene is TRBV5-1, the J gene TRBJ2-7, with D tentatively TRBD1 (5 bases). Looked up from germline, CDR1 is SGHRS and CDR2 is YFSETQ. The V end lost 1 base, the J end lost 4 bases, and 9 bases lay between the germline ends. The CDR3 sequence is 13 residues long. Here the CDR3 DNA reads TGCGCCAGCAGCTTGAGAAGGGGATACGAGCAGTACTTC. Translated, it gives CASSLRRGYEQYF.

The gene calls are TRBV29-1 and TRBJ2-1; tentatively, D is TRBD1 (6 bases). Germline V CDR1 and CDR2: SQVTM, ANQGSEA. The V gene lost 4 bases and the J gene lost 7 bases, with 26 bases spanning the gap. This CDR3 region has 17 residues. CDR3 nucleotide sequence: TGCAGCGTTGTACCAAATCTCGGACAGAGTGGCCTTAATGAGCAGTTCTTC. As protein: CSVVPNLGQSGLNEQFF.

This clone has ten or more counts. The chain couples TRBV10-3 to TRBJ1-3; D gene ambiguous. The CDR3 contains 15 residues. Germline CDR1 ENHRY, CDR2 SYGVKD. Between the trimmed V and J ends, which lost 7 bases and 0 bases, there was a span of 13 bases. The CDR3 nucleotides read TGTGCCATCAACACAGCGAGTACCTCTGGAAACACCATATATTTT. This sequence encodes CAINTASTSGNTIYF.